One and the same sample provided the 17 T cell receptor beta chains below, sequenced in a study of radiotherapy plus CTLA-4 blockade in lung cancer. Using immunoSEQ multiplex PCR, the repertoire was profiled, and TCRdb retains in-frame clones only, with some absent. Among tens of thousands of clones listed, around 80% were seen once. This specimen was peripheral blood, taken from a patient treated with radiotherapy plus ipilimumab. The receptors were sampled from a human donor with non-small cell lung cancer who had a complete response to radiotherapy plus ipilimumab.

This clone was recorded only once. This sequence joins TRBV29-1 and TRBJ2-7; TRBD1 matches at 9 bases. The CDR3 runs to 12 residues. Losses at the gene ends were 4 bases for V and 3 bases for J; bases not matched to a gene: 1. Per the germline V gene, CDR1 is SQVTM and CDR2 is ANQGSEA. In nucleotides, the CDR3 is TGCAGCGTTGGACAGGGGGTCTACGAGCAGTACTTC. Translated, it gives CSVGQGVYEQYF.

This chain joins TRBV7-8 and TRBJ2-2; D perhaps matches TRBD2 (5 bases). There are 14 residues in the CDR3. V was cut by 0 bases and J by 13 bases, with 15 bases left in between. The germline CDR1 and CDR2 sequences are SGHVS and FQNEAQ. CDR3 sequence reads: CASSLAGSSRGLFF. In DNA, the CDR3 is TGTGCCAGCAGCTTAGCGGGCTCCTCCCGGGGGCTGTTTTTT.

CDR3 in amino acids: CASSLAGTANTEAFF. In DNA form, the CDR3 reads TGTGCCAGCAGCTTGGCGGGGACAGCAAACACTGAAGCTTTCTTT. This rearrangement joins TRBV5-4 to TRBJ1-1; 7 nucleotides line up with TRBD1. CDR3 length equals 15 residues. The V and J ends lost 0 bases and 2 bases, in that order; junction bases with no gene match: 4. Germline V gene sequence: CDR1 SGHNT, CDR2 YYREEE (reference sequence).

This clone occurred once. The rearrangement uses TRBV6-5 and TRBJ2-4, with 7 bases aligning to TRBD2. Germline CDR1 and CDR2: MNHEY and SVGAGI. With 0 bases clipped from V and 0 bases from J, the junction kept 2 bases outside the gene matches. The length of the CDR3 is 16 residues. In DNA, the CDR3 is TGTGCCAGCAGTTACTCGTCTAGCGGAGCCAAAAACATTCAGTACTTC. It specifies CASSYSSSGAKNIQYF.

This clone was observed a few times. This rearrangement joins TRBV4-3 to TRBJ1-2; D perhaps matches TRBD1 (6 bases). The CDR3 loop spans 15 amino acids. The germline V and J ends were trimmed by 2 bases and 7 bases, with 17 bases remaining between them. Looked up from germline, CDR1 is LGHNA and CDR2 is YSLEER. This CDR3 reads CASSQQQGGGGGYTF. In nucleotides, the CDR3 is TGCGCCAGCAGCCAACAACAGGGAGGAGGAGGTGGCTACACCTTC.

CDR3 nucleotide sequence: TGCAGTGCGTTACAGGCCTCTGAAGCTTTCTTT. It specifies CSALQASEAFF. This chain connects TRBV20-1 to TRBJ1-1; D may be TRBD1 (5 bases). Germline assignment: CDR1 DFQATT and CDR2 SNEGSKA (reference sequence). The CDR3 totals 11 residues. V lost 6 bases and J lost 6, with 11 bases in between.

This clone has just one count. V is TRBV25-1 and J is TRBJ2-7; unclear D gene. Trimming took 3 bases from V and 5 from J, leaving 17 bases between them. The CDR3 is 15 amino acids. Germline CDR1 MGHDK, CDR2 SYGVNS. As DNA, the CDR3 is TGTGCCAGCAGTGAGCCCAGGCCGGCCAGTGACGAGCAGTACGTC. Protein: CASSEPRPASDEQYV.

To note about this clone: A junction boundary mismatches the germline segment, possibly from a read error. The V call is TRBV5-1, the J call TRBJ1-1; a possible D gene is TRBD1 (5 bases). The CDR3 sequence is 15 residues long. Germline V gene data show CDR1 as SGHRS and CDR2 as YFSETQ. CDR3 in amino acids: CASSETGIMNTEASF. Here the CDR3 DNA reads TGCGCCAGCAGCGAAACAGGAATCATGAACACTGAAGCTTCCTTT.

V usage is TRBV5-1 and J usage is TRBJ1-2, with D maybe TRBD1 (6 bases). The V end was cut by 0 bases, the J end by 7 bases, with 13 bases between. The CDR3 sequence is 14 residues long. Germline V gene data show CDR1 as SGHRS and CDR2 as YFSETQ. CDR3 DNA: TGCGCCAGCAGCTTGGCCCTACAGGGTAGTGGCTACACCTTC. Its protein product is CASSLALQGSGYTF.

The chain employs TRBV5-6 and TRBJ2-7; 7 bases are shared with TRBD2. This CDR3 region has 16 residues. Per germline, CDR1 SGHDT and CDR2 YYEEEE. Trimming at V came to 1 base and at J to 3 bases, leaving 10 bases not matched to a gene. CDR3 DNA sequence: TGTGCCAGCAGCTTGCGGTCCCGGACTAGGGGCTACGAGCAGTACGTC. Translated, it gives CASSLRSRTRGYEQYV.

The rearrangement uses TRBV7-8 and TRBJ2-1, with 10 bases fitting TRBD2. There are 16 residues in the CDR3. V lost 1 base and J lost 0; bases outside the gene matches: 0. Germline lookup yields CDR1 SGHVS and CDR2 FQNEAQ. The CDR3 spells CASSLVAGGSYNEQFF. Here the CDR3 DNA reads TGTGCCAGCAGCTTAGTAGCGGGAGGCTCCTACAATGAGCAGTTCTTC.

V usage is TRBV15 and J usage is TRBJ1-2; TRBD1 matches at 7 bases. V shed 0 bases and J 4 bases; nucleotides not matched to a gene: 8. The CDR3 extends over 16 amino acids. The germline CDR1 and CDR2 sequences are LNHNV and YYDKDF (reference sequence). CDR3 DNA sequence: TGTGCCACCAGCAGAGACTCCTTGGACAGGTCCTATGGCTACACCTTC. Its translation: CATSRDSLDRSYGYTF.

The chain is built from TRBV2 and TRBJ1-1; D is possibly TRBD1 (5 bases). Deletions cut 7 bases from V and 9 bases from J, with 18 bases between. The CDR3 is 13 residues long. Germline V gene sequence: CDR1 SNHLY, CDR2 FYNNEI. This chain's CDR3 is CASTYGGGIQAFF. As DNA, the CDR3 is TGTGCCAGCACCTACGGTGGGGGGATTCAAGCTTTCTTT.

This chain connects TRBV25-1 to TRBJ1-6; D might be TRBD1 (6 bases). There are 15 residues in the CDR3. V was trimmed by 0 bases and J by 9 bases, leaving 12 bases between them. CDR1 is MGHDK, CDR2 SYGVNS, per germline. The CDR3 sequence is CASSEYGGRSSPLHF. The CDR3 region has the DNA TGTGCCAGCAGTGAATACGGGGGCCGCTCTTCACCCCTCCACTTT.

The J gene is TRBJ2-7, the V gene TRBV6-1, with D possibly being TRBD1 (7 bases). Per the germline V gene, CDR1 is MNHNS and CDR2 is SASEGT. The CDR3 is made up of 14 amino acids. Deletions cut 8 bases from V and 3 bases from J, with 17 bases between. CDR3: CASAYGRQGYEQYV. The CDR3 DNA sequence: TGTGCCAGCGCCTACGGGAGACAGGGCTACGAGCAGTACGTC.

This clone was observed a few times. V usage is TRBV6-5 and J usage is TRBJ2-3, with 8 positions matching TRBD1. The CDR3 runs to 14 residues. From germline, CDR1 is MNHEY and CDR2 SVGAGI. Unmatched junction bases numbered 5, after V lost 6 bases and J lost 3 bases. The CDR3 reads CASRRGQGTDTQYF. CDR3 sequence (DNA): TGTGCCAGCAGACGCGGACAGGGAACAGATACGCAGTATTTT.

The V and J genes are TRBV6-5 and TRBJ1-5; D call uncertain. Germline V gene data show CDR1 as MNHEY and CDR2 as SVGAGI. CDR3 length: 13 amino acids. Trimming pared 4 bases from V and 4 bases from J, leaving 8 bases between. The CDR3: CASSFSFNQPQHF. The CDR3 region has the DNA TGTGCCAGCAGTTTTTCCTTTAATCAGCCCCAGCATTTT.